This is a list of T cell receptor beta chains from one sample in a study of blood T cell repertoires in COVID-19. Assay: immunoSEQ multiplex PCR; the TCRdb copy retains only in-frame clones and omits some. The sample lists roughly 6,200 clones; around 67% were seen once. Sequencing input: peripheral blood. The receptor source for this set is a man aged 60 to 69 with acute or convalescent COVID-19. Both conserved end residues are part of each CDR3. Fields, in order: J gene, D gene, V gene, clone size, CDR3 length, CDR3 protein, CDR3 DNA. A D gene is named only where the DNA matches it firmly. Part of the rows lack a size; the others show once, few, many or a class for expanded clones.

j_call: TRBJ2-3; d_call: NA; v_call: TRBV2; clone_size: few; cdr3_length: 13; cdr3_aa: CASSITTSDTQYF; cdr3_nt: TGTGCCAGCAGTATTACGACATCCGATACGCAGTATTTT
j_call: TRBJ2-1; d_call: NA; v_call: TRBV5-1; clone_size: NA; cdr3_length: 16; cdr3_aa: CASSQGGGTSYNEQFF; cdr3_nt: TGCGCCAGCAGCCAAGGGGGGGGTACATCCTACAATGAGCAGTTCTTC
j_call: TRBJ1-1; d_call: NA; v_call: TRBV2; clone_size: NA; cdr3_length: 13; cdr3_aa: CASSPQTGDEAFF; cdr3_nt: TGTGCCAGCAGCCCCCAGACAGGAGATGAAGCTTTCTTT
j_call: TRBJ1-2; d_call: NA; v_call: TRBV6-5; clone_size: NA; cdr3_length: 15; cdr3_aa: CASSNSPGVGFGYTF; cdr3_nt: TGTGCCAGCAGTAACTCGCCAGGGGTGGGTTTTGGCTACACCTTC
j_call: TRBJ1-2; d_call: TRBD1; v_call: TRBV2; clone_size: NA; cdr3_length: 14; cdr3_aa: CASSQDRVIHGYTF; cdr3_nt: TGTGCCAGCAGTCAGGACAGGGTAATTCATGGCTACACCTTC
j_call: TRBJ1-3; d_call: NA; v_call: TRBV5-6; clone_size: NA; cdr3_length: 16; cdr3_aa: CASSLWGGASGNTIYF; cdr3_nt: TGTGCCAGCAGCTTGTGGGGGGGCGCATCTGGAAACACCATATATTTT
j_call: TRBJ2-3; d_call: TRBD1; v_call: TRBV4-3; clone_size: NA; cdr3_length: 14; cdr3_aa: CASSQDNGQGMQYF; cdr3_nt: TGCGCCAGCAGCCAAGATAATGGACAGGGCATGCAGTATTTT
j_call: TRBJ1-1; d_call: NA; v_call: TRBV20-1; clone_size: NA; cdr3_length: 11; cdr3_aa: CSARQNTEAFF; cdr3_nt: TGCAGTGCTAGACAAAACACTGAAGCTTTCTTT
j_call: TRBJ2-2; d_call: TRBD2; v_call: TRBV5-3; clone_size: NA; cdr3_length: 17; cdr3_aa: CARSLAFTSGSSGELFF; cdr3_nt: TGTGCCAGAAGCTTGGCCTTCACTAGCGGGAGTTCCGGGGAGCTGTTTTTT
j_call: TRBJ1-4; d_call: NA; v_call: TRBV7-6; clone_size: NA; cdr3_length: 15; cdr3_aa: CASSLNKGVSEKLFF; cdr3_nt: TGTGCCAGCAGCTTAAATAAAGGGGTGAGCGAAAAACTGTTTTTT
j_call: TRBJ1-4; d_call: NA; v_call: TRBV19; clone_size: few; cdr3_length: 14; cdr3_aa: CASSPTGVDEKLFF; cdr3_nt: TGTGCCAGTAGTCCGACGGGGGTTGATGAAAAACTGTTTTTT
j_call: TRBJ1-1; d_call: NA; v_call: TRBV10-3; clone_size: NA; cdr3_length: 15; cdr3_aa: CAISDIQQMNTEAFF; cdr3_nt: TGTGCCATCAGTGACATACAGCAAATGAACACTGAAGCTTTCTTT
j_call: TRBJ2-5; d_call: NA; v_call: TRBV5-6; clone_size: NA; cdr3_length: 13; cdr3_aa: CASRPAFQETQYF; cdr3_nt: TGTGCCAGCAGGCCAGCGTTTCAAGAGACCCAGTACTTC
j_call: TRBJ1-1; d_call: NA; v_call: TRBV12-5; clone_size: NA; cdr3_length: 12; cdr3_aa: CASGLTNTEAFF; cdr3_nt: TGTGCTAGTGGGCTCACAAACACTGAAGCTTTCTTT
j_call: TRBJ1-3; d_call: TRBD1; v_call: TRBV7-2; clone_size: once; cdr3_length: 16; cdr3_aa: CASSLEGRGLGNTIYF; cdr3_nt: TGTGCCAGCAGCTTAGAGGGAAGGGGGCTGGGAAACACCATATATTTT
j_call: TRBJ2-7; d_call: NA; v_call: TRBV12-3/TRBV12-4; clone_size: NA; cdr3_length: 12; cdr3_aa: CASSLVAFSQYF; cdr3_nt: TGTGCCAGCAGTTTAGTGGCATTTAGCCAGTACTTC
j_call: TRBJ2-7; d_call: NA; v_call: TRBV9; clone_size: NA; cdr3_length: 15; cdr3_aa: CASSVGVGGNYEQYF; cdr3_nt: TGTGCCAGCAGCGTAGGGGTTGGCGGCAACTACGAGCAGTACTTC
j_call: TRBJ2-2; d_call: TRBD2; v_call: TRBV5-1; clone_size: NA; cdr3_length: 15; cdr3_aa: CATSANGGAPGELFF; cdr3_nt: TGCGCCACCTCAGCCAACGGGGGGGCCCCCGGGGAGCTGTTTTTT
j_call: TRBJ2-1; d_call: TRBD2; v_call: TRBV5-1; clone_size: NA; cdr3_length: 15; cdr3_aa: CASSHGSGGAVEQFF; cdr3_nt: TGCGCCAGCAGCCACGGTAGCGGGGGGGCGGTTGAGCAGTTCTTC
j_call: TRBJ2-1; d_call: NA; v_call: TRBV4-3; clone_size: NA; cdr3_length: 16; cdr3_aa: CASSQDLSRPYNEQFF; cdr3_nt: TGCGCCAGCAGCCAAGATCTATCCCGCCCCTACAATGAGCAGTTCTTC
j_call: TRBJ1-1; d_call: TRBD1; v_call: TRBV29-1; clone_size: NA; cdr3_length: 12; cdr3_aa: CSAHPDRLEAFF; cdr3_nt: TGCAGCGCACATCCGGACAGGCTTGAAGCTTTCTTT
j_call: TRBJ1-1; d_call: TRBD1; v_call: TRBV29-1; clone_size: few; cdr3_length: 15; cdr3_aa: CSVVGRGPLNTEAFF; cdr3_nt: TGCAGCGTTGTGGGCAGGGGGCCCTTGAACACTGAAGCTTTCTTT
j_call: TRBJ2-1; d_call: TRBD2; v_call: TRBV14; clone_size: NA; cdr3_length: 17; cdr3_aa: CASSQGTSGSWYNEQFF; cdr3_nt: TGTGCCAGCAGCCAAGGGACTAGCGGGAGTTGGTACAATGAGCAGTTCTTC
j_call: TRBJ1-2; d_call: TRBD1; v_call: TRBV6-6; clone_size: few; cdr3_length: 13; cdr3_aa: CASSLDRQGPHTF; cdr3_nt: TGTGCCAGCAGTCTAGATCGACAGGGCCCCCACACCTTC
j_call: TRBJ1-1; d_call: NA; v_call: TRBV7-2; clone_size: NA; cdr3_length: 14; cdr3_aa: CASSLVGGNTEAFF; cdr3_nt: TGTGCCAGCAGCTTAGTAGGCGGGAACACTGAAGCTTTCTTT
j_call: TRBJ2-1; d_call: TRBD2; v_call: TRBV9; clone_size: NA; cdr3_length: 15; cdr3_aa: CASSVSGDSYNEQFF; cdr3_nt: TGTGCCAGCAGCGTAAGCGGGGATTCCTACAATGAGCAGTTCTTC